In this sample, the clone carrying this TCR beta chain turned up once. Germline trimming cut 4 bases from V and 3 bases from J; bases unmatched to any gene: 3. The germline gives CDR1 SGHVS, CDR2 FNYEAQ. CDR3 length: 13 residues. This specimen comes from a study of shared T cell receptors in the human thymus. Only in-frame clones appear in the TCRdb table, and some are missing; sequencing was by immunoSEQ multiplex PCR. The sample records 500,000 to 750,000 clones, roughly 88% being singletons. The sample was also reused in another study, on human thymus T cells. That source reports: Thymic and blood repertoires appeared to display a bias in their usage of V and J genes. Related research found strongly overlapping thymic repertoires in unrelated individuals.

The rearrangement uses TRBV7-6 and TRBJ2-7, with 7 bases lining up with TRBD2. Specimen: thymocytes. This sequence originates from a boy younger than two with a congenital heart defect. In nucleotides, the CDR3 is TGTGCCAGCAGCTCGGGCGGGGGCTACGAGCAGTACTTC. It codes for CASSSGGGYEQYF.